Presented here are 26 T cell receptor beta chains from one specimen sequenced in a study of response to subunit inactivated influenza vaccine. TCRdb redid the calling of the RT-PCR reads with MiXCR, one entry per CDR3 protein. This table holds some 640,000 distinct CDR3 sequences, over 11% found once. Sequenced here: PBMCs from blood, sampled 14 days before vaccination. Receptors were obtained from a middle-aged man who received an inactivated influenza vaccine.

The V call is TRBV3-1, the J call TRBJ2-1; D may be TRBD1 or TRBD2 (5 bases each). The CDR3 loop spans 14 amino acids. V was trimmed by 3 bases and J by 3 bases, leaving 9 bases between them. Germline lookup yields CDR1 LGHDT and CDR2 YNNKEL (reference sequence). The CDR3 here is CASSQGTYYNEQFF. The CDR3 DNA is TGTGCCAGCAGCCAGGGGACCTACTACAATGAGCAGTTCTTC.

The chain is built from TRBV6-5 and TRBJ2-1; no definite D call. The germline gives CDR1 MNHEY, CDR2 SVGAGI. There are 16 residues in the CDR3. Trimming took 2 bases from V and 0 from J, leaving 11 bases between them. The CDR3 sequence is CASSYGSRNSYNEQFF. The DNA for the CDR3 is TGTGCCAGCAGTTACGGTTCCAGGAACTCCTACAATGAGCAGTTCTTC.

The V and J genes are TRBV7-9 and TRBJ2-7; D ambiguous. Germline lookup yields CDR1 SEHNR and CDR2 FQNEAQ (reference sequence). CDR3 length: 16 residues. V lost 2 bases and J 0 bases, leaving 14 bases between the germline ends. The CDR3 coding sequence is TGTGCCAGCAGCTTAATTCAGAGGCAGAGCTCCTACGAGCAGTACTTC. This codes for CASSLIQRQSSYEQYF.

This clonotype was observed a handful of times. The chain is built from TRBV7-3 and TRBJ1-2; D is possibly TRBD1 (5 bases). The CDR3 has 14 amino acids. Germline loops: CDR1 SGHTA, CDR2 FQGTGA. V was cut by 5 bases and J by 4 bases, with 14 bases left in between. The CDR3 protein is CASSQGVQSYGYTF. The CDR3 nucleotides are TGTGCCAGCAGCCAAGGGGTGCAGAGCTATGGCTACACCTTC.

This clonotype was detected a few times. The CDR3, as DNA: TGTGCCAGCAGCCAAGACGAGGGCAGCAGCGGCCAGACCCAGTACTTC. Translated: CASSQDEGSSGQTQYF. V usage is TRBV4-2 and J usage is TRBJ2-5, with D perhaps matching TRBD2 (5 bases). Per germline, CDR1 LGHNA and CDR2 YNFKEQ. Trimming stripped 0 bases from V and 6 bases from J, with 17 bases between. The length of the CDR3 is 16 residues.

This clonotype was seen a few times. The chain joins TRBV19 to TRBJ2-1; 11 nucleotides line up with TRBD2. Germline V CDR1 and CDR2: LNHDA, SQIVND (reference sequence). V trimming: 10 bases; J trimming: 4 bases; junction bases outside the gene matches: 6. The length of the CDR3 is 14 residues. As DNA, the CDR3 is TGTGCCACGGACGGGACTAGCGGATACAATGAGCAGTTCTTC. This encodes CATDGTSGYNEQFF.

A single count supports this clonotype. This chain joins TRBV5-6 and TRBJ2-1, with TRBD2 matching over 12 bases. V was clipped by 0 bases and J by 14 bases; unmatched bases: 15. CDR3 length: 17 amino acids. The germline CDR1 and CDR2 sequences are SGHDT and YYEEEE. The CDR3 spells CASSLVGPRTSGATKFF. Here the CDR3 DNA reads TGTGCCAGCAGCTTGGTCGGGCCCAGGACTAGCGGGGCCACCAAGTTCTTC.

This clonotype showed up just a few times. The chain is built from TRBV2 and TRBJ2-3, with D perhaps given as TRBD1 or TRBD2 (5 bases each). Per germline, CDR1 SNHLY and CDR2 FYNNEI. V was trimmed by 6 bases and J by 5 bases, leaving 15 bases between them. The CDR3 runs to 14 residues. CDR3 loop: CASRSRGGLDTQYF. The CDR3 DNA sequence: TGTGCCAGCAGGTCCCGGGGCGGGTTAGATACGCAGTATTTT.

The V gene is TRBV2, the J gene TRBJ2-1; no firm D call. The V and J ends lost 5 bases and 9 bases respectively, with 11 bases between them. Germline assignment: CDR1 SNHLY and CDR2 FYNNEI. The CDR3 totals 12 residues. This CDR3 is CASSQDPFEQFF. The CDR3 region has the DNA TGTGCCAGCAGTCAAGACCCGTTTGAGCAGTTCTTC.

This rearrangement joins TRBV7-3 to TRBJ2-1; D may be TRBD1 (6 bases). Between the trimmed V and J ends, which lost 6 bases and 9 bases, there was a span of 18 bases. Germline CDR1 is SGHTA and CDR2 is FQGTGA. There are 14 residues in the CDR3. The DNA for the CDR3 is TGTGCCAGCAGTCCGGACAGATCTTACGGTGAGCAGTTCTTC. Its translation is CASSPDRSYGEQFF.

The chain combines TRBV2 with TRBJ2-1; 9 bases are shared with TRBD2. Germline-derived CDR1 and CDR2 are SNHLY and FYNNEI. Trimming took 6 bases from V and 1 from J; bases not matched to a gene: 4. This CDR3 region has 15 residues. The CDR3 loop reads CASRWLAGSYNEQFF. In DNA, the CDR3 is TGTGCCAGCAGGTGGCTAGCGGGGTCCTACAATGAGCAGTTCTTC.

The sample holds many counts of this clonotype. This chain connects TRBV7-2 to TRBJ1-1, with TRBD1 as a possible D gene (5 bases). Germline CDR1 reads SGHTA; CDR2 reads FQGNSA. The CDR3 sequence is 13 residues long. Between the trimmed V and J ends, which lost 5 bases and 5 bases, there was a span of 12 bases. The CDR3 protein is CASSRGARTEAFF. The DNA for the CDR3 is TGTGCCAGCAGCAGAGGGGCGCGGACTGAAGCTTTCTTT.

The chain employs TRBV12-3 or TRBV12-4 and TRBJ2-3, with D unclear. This CDR3 comprises 14 residues. Trimming left V 3 bases short and J 3 bases short, with 10 bases between. CDR3 sequence: CASSLRLGTDTQYF. CDR3 in DNA: TGTGCCAGCAGTTTGCGCCTGGGTACAGATACGCAGTATTTT.

This clonotype appeared many times. The chain joins TRBV30 to TRBJ2-1; perhaps TRBD2 as D (5 bases). The CDR3 runs 11 residues. The V end lost 5 bases, the J end lost 4 bases, and 6 bases lay between the germline ends. Per germline, CDR1 GTSNPN and CDR2 SVGIG (reference sequence). CDR3 coding DNA: TGTGCCTGGGGGGAGTACAATGAGCAGTTCTTC. It is translated as CAWGEYNEQFF.

This chain connects TRBV10-3 to TRBJ2-2; 8 bases fit TRBD2. Germline assignment: CDR1 ENHRY and CDR2 SYGVKD. After removal of 6 bases from V and 4 bases from J, the junction contained 7 bases not matched to a gene. The CDR3 is 15 residues long. The CDR3 spells CAIRTGTSTTGELFF. The DNA for the CDR3 is TGTGCCATCAGGACCGGGACTAGTACCACCGGGGAGCTGTTTTTT.

The chain employs TRBV12-3 or TRBV12-4 and TRBJ2-7, with D possibly TRBD1 on 5 matching bases. The CDR3 sequence is 12 residues long. V lost 5 bases and J 6 bases, leaving 11 bases between the germline ends. CDR3 in amino acids: CASSTTGPEQYF. The DNA for the CDR3 is TGTGCCAGCAGTACAACAGGACCCGAGCAGTACTTC.

This chain uses TRBV4-3 with TRBJ2-2; D gene ambiguous. Germline-derived CDR1 and CDR2 are LGHNA and YSLEER. With 3 bases removed from V and 4 bases from J, the gap between germline ends came to 9 bases. This CDR3 is 14 amino acids long. In nucleotides, the CDR3 is TGCGCCAGCAGCCAGGTCGACATCACCGGGGAGCTGTTTTTT. Encoded protein: CASSQVDITGELFF.

The V and J genes are TRBV4-3 and TRBJ2-3, with D possibly being TRBD2 (5 bases). Germline V lookup: CDR1 LGHNA, CDR2 YSLEER. The CDR3 totals 14 residues. V lost 2 bases and J lost 2, with 8 bases in between. The CDR3 DNA sequence: TGCGCCAGCAGCCAAATTCGGGACACAGATACGCAGTATTTT. It is translated as CASSQIRDTDTQYF.

This clonotype was counted many times. At one end, the junction sequence differs from germline, possibly due to a read error. The chain recombines TRBV5-1 with TRBJ1-5, with TRBD1 matching over 8 bases. Germline V gene data show CDR1 as SGHRS and CDR2 as YFSETQ. CDR3 length: 14 residues. The CDR3: CASSLGQGGQPQHF. DNA for the CDR3: TGTGCCAGCAGCCTTGGACAGGGAGGTCAGCCCCAGCATTTT.

The J gene is TRBJ2-3, the V gene TRBV10-3; TRBD1 aligns across 7 bases. The CDR3 covers 14 residues. Germline CDR1 reads ENHRY; CDR2 reads SYGVKD. V was clipped by 5 bases and J by 2 bases; unmatched bases: 4. As DNA, the CDR3 is TGTGCCATCAGTCCGGGACAGATCACAGATACGCAGTATTTT. It translates to CAISPGQITDTQYF.

This clonotype was observed a few times. V and J are TRBV3-1 and TRBJ2-5; 9 positions match TRBD1. V gave up 1 base and J gave up 5 bases; unmatched junction bases: 8. Per the germline V gene, CDR1 is LGHDT and CDR2 is YNNKEL (reference sequence). The CDR3 has 16 amino acids. This CDR3 is CASSQVRGQGSETQYF. The CDR3 coding sequence is TGTGCCAGCAGCCAAGTTCGGGGACAGGGTAGCGAGACCCAGTACTTC.

The chain uses TRBV6-2 or TRBV6-3 and TRBJ2-6; TRBD1 aligns across 7 bases. The CDR3 contains 18 residues. CDR1 and CDR2 (germline): MNHEY, SVGEGT. V lost 8 bases to trimming and J lost 0 bases; unmatched junction nucleotides: 13. The CDR3 nucleotides are TGTGCCAGCGCGGACCGGAACAGGGACAGCTCTGGGGCCAACGTCCTGACTTTC. Its protein product is CASADRNRDSSGANVLTF.

The sample holds a few counts of this clonotype. The chain couples TRBV28 to TRBJ2-3; D possibly corresponds to TRBD2 (5 bases). V was trimmed by 7 bases and J by 10 bases, leaving 21 bases between them. The V gene's germline CDR1 is MDHEN and CDR2 SYDVKM. The CDR3 is made up of 14 amino acids. CDR3 sequence (DNA): TGTGCCAGCACCAAAATCAGCGGCCCCGACTCGCAGTATTTT. Its translation: CASTKISGPDSQYF.

This clonotype was seen ten or more times. V is TRBV5-1 and J is TRBJ2-1; 11 nucleotides agree with TRBD2. The CDR3 length is 15 residues. With V trimmed by 1 base and J by 9 bases, 6 bases remained unmatched. From germline, CDR1 is SGHRS and CDR2 YFSETQ. CDR3 sequence reads: CASSLLAGGQSEQFF. CDR3 nucleotides: TGCGCCAGCAGCTTGTTAGCGGGGGGGCAGAGTGAGCAGTTCTTC.

This clonotype was counted many times. V usage is TRBV29-1 and J usage is TRBJ2-1; no clear D. This CDR3 is 12 amino acids long. The germline CDR1 and CDR2 sequences are SQVTM and ANQGSEA. Between the trimmed V and J ends, which lost 5 bases and 0 bases, there was a span of 5 bases. CDR3 sequence: CSVSYSYNEQFF. CDR3 DNA sequence: TGCAGCGTTTCGTACTCCTACAATGAGCAGTTCTTC.

This clonotype was seen a few times. The rearrangement links TRBV11-2 to TRBJ2-4; D is ambiguous. This CDR3 region has 15 residues. V lost 1 base to trimming and J lost 0 bases, with 7 bases between them. The germline gives CDR1 SGHAT, CDR2 FQNNGV. Written as DNA, the CDR3 is TGTGCCAGCAGCTTAGGAACGATAGCCAAAAACATTCAGTACTTC. It codes for CASSLGTIAKNIQYF.